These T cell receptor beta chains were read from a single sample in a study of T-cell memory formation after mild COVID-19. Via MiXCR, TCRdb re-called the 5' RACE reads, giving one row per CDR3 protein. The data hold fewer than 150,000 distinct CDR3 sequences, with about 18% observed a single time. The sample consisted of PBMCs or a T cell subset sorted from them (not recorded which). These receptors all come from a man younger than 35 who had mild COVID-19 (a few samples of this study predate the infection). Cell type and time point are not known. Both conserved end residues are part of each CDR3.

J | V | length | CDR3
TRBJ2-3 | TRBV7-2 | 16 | CASSYTKGQGEDTQYF
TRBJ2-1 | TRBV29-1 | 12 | CSGGQGLNEQFF
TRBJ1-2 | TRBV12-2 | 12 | CASRGRNYGYTF
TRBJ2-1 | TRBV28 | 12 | CASSLGWNEQFF
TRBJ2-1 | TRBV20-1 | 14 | CSASRGLAFDEQFF
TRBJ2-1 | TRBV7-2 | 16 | CASSLEAWSSYNEQFF
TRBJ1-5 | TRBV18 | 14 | CASSLDTYNQPQHF
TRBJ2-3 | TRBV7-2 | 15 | CASSIVTGGTDTQYF
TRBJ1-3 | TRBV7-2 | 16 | CASSSYRRQAGNTIYF
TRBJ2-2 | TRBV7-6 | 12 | CASNSHPGELFF
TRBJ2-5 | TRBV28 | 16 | CASSFSKAGEQETQYF
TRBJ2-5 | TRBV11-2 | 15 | CASSMGQTGRETQYF
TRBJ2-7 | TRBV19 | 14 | CASREGQGAHEQYF
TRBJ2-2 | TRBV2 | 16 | CASSSQGGPNTGELFF
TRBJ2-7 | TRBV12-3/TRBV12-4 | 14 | CASSPLTSGGRQYF
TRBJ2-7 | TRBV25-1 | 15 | CASSAASQGPYEQYF